This T cell receptor (beta chain) was recorded in a study of T cells in Graves' hyperthyroidism and ophthalmopathy. Study information: Any treatment followed the collection of peripheral blood at initial diagnosis.

About this clonotype: The junction does not match germline at one end; this may be a read error.

The CDR3 contains 15 residues. Per the germline V gene, CDR1 is ENHRY and CDR2 is SYGVKD. Ophthalmopathy patients showed a Clinical Activity Score of at least 3, NOSPECS grade of at least 4 and duration under 3 months. Out of 8.5 to 10 ml of fresh peripheral blood came the PBMCs. It was RNA transcripts that yielded the amplified TCR beta CDR3 regions. Carried out on the TCR CDR3, a first-round RT-PCR used the HTBI primer set. Each CDR3 protein is one row after TCRdb ran MiXCR on the multiplex PCR reads. The table records around 400,000 distinct CDR3 sequences, over 12% of them present only once. The TCR sequence derives from an older woman with Graves' ophthalmopathy. The sample comprised blood. The chain is built from TRBV10-3 and TRBJ2-3, with 7 nucleotides matching TRBD2. CDR3 region: CATSGRLAATDTQYF. In DNA form, the CDR3 reads TGTGCCACCAGTGGTCGCCTAGCGGCCACAGATACGCAGTATTTT.